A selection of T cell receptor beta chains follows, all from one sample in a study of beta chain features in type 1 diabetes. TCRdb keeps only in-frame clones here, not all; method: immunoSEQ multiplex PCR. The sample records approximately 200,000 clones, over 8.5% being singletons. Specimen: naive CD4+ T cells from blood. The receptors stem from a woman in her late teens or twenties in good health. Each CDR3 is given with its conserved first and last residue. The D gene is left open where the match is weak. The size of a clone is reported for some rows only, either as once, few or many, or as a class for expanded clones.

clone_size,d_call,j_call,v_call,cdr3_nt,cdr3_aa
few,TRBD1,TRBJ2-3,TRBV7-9,TGTGCCAGCAGCGAGGCCCGGACAGGGGCATTAGATACGCAGTATTTT,CASSEARTGALDTQYF
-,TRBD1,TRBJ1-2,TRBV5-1,TGCGCCAGCAGCACGTTCGGGACAGGGATGGTAGGCTACACCTTC,CASSTFGTGMVGYTF
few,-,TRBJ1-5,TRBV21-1,TGTGCCAGCAGCAAGCTAGGACTTCCTGATCAGCCCCAGCATTTT,CASSKLGLPDQPQHF
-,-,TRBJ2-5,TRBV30,TGTGCCTGGAGCCGGGAGACCCAGTACTTC,CAWSRETQYF
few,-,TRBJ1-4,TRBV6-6,TGTGCCAGCAGTTACTCGGGACGGGAGCGAGGTGAAAAACTGTTTTTT,CASSYSGRERGEKLFF
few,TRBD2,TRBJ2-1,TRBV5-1,TGCGCCAGCAGCGCCGGGACTAGCGGGCTCAATGAGCAGTTCTTC,CASSAGTSGLNEQFF
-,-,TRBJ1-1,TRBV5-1,TGCGCCAGCAGCGGCGGAGTCTTGAAAACTAACACTGAAGCTTTCTTT,CASSGGVLKTNTEAFF
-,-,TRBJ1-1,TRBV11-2,TGTGCCAGCAGCTTATACTCTACGGGGAACACTGAAGCTTTCTTT,CASSLYSTGNTEAFF
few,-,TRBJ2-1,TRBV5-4,TGTGCCAGCAGCTTAGCGCGTCCGCGGGCTGAGCAGTTCTTC,CASSLARPRAEQFF
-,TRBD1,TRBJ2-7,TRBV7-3,TGTGCCAGCAGCCGCGGGACAGGGAAAACCTACGAGCAGTACTTC,CASSRGTGKTYEQYF
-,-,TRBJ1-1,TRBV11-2,TGTGCCAGCAGCTTATTTCGGGATAACACTGAAGCTTTCTTT,CASSLFRDNTEAFF
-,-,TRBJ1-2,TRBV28,TGTGCCAGCACCCAACCCGGGGGGATGGATGGCTACACCTTC,CASTQPGGMDGYTF
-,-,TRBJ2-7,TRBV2,TGTGCCAGCAGTACTGACAATTACGAGCAGTACTTC,CASSTDNYEQYF
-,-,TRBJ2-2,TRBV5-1,TGCGCCAGCAGCTTGGACGGTACCGGGGAGCTGTTTTTT,CASSLDGTGELFF
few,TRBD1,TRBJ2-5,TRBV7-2,TGTGCCAGCAGCAGAGATAGGGACAGGAGGGGAGGAGAGACCCAGTACTTC,CASSRDRDRRGGETQYF
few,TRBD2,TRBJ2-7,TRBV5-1,TGCGCCAGCAGCTTCCGAAGGACTAGCGGGAACAACAGCTACGAGCAGTACTTC,CASSFRRTSGNNSYEQYF
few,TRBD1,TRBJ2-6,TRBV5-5,TGTGCCAGCAGCTTGGAAGGGGGCGTCTCTGGGGCCAACGTCCTGACTTTC,CASSLEGGVSGANVLTF
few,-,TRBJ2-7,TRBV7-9,TGTGCCAGCAGTCTAATTGATTCGGGTGGGCAGTACTTC,CASSLIDSGGQYF
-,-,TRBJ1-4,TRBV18,TGTGCCAGCTCACCGACGATACAGGGTCACGGTGAAAAACTGTTTTTT,CASSPTIQGHGEKLFF
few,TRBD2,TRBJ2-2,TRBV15,TGTGCCACCAGCCTCCCCCTTTTTGGCGGGAGCAACACCGGGGAGCTGTTTTTT,CATSLPLFGGSNTGELFF
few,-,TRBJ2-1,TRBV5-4,TGTGCCAGCAGCCTAAGAACCGGGGGATTGGTCGACAATGAGCAGTTCTTC,CASSLRTGGLVDNEQFF
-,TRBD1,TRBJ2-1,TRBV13,TGTGCCAGCAGCTTGCCGGGACAGGGACACAATGAGCAGTTCTTC,CASSLPGQGHNEQFF
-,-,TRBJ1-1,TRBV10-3,TGTGCCATCAGTGACCTCGCCAGGACAGAGACTTTCTTT,CAISDLARTETFF
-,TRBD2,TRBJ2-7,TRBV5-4,TGTGCCAGCAGCACTCAGGCGGGAGGACCGGGCGAGCAGTACTTC,CASSTQAGGPGEQYF
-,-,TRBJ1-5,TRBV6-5,TGTGCCAGCAGTTCGACAGTGAATAGCAATCAGCCCCAGCATTTT,CASSSTVNSNQPQHF
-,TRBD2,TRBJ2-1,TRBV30,TGTGCCTGGAGTATAAACCCGACTAGCGGGAGGGCTCGGAGCTACAATGAGCAGTTCTTC,CAWSINPTSGRARSYNEQFF
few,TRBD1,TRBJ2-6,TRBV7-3,TGTGCCAGCAGCTCGGCTACGTTACAGGGGGTCCTGACTTTC,CASSSATLQGVLTF
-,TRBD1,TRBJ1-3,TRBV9,TGTGCCAGCAGTCCGACAGGGGCTGGAAACACCATATATTTT,CASSPTGAGNTIYF
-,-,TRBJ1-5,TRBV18,TGTGCCAGCTCACCGGGAGTAGTTAACAATCAGCCCCAGCATTTT,CASSPGVVNNQPQHF
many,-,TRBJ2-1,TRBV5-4,TGTGCCAGCAGTGGGACTGGACTCAGGGAGCAGTTCTTC,CASSGTGLREQFF
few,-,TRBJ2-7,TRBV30,TGTGCCTGGAGTGCTTATCCGTACGAGCAGTACTTC,CAWSAYPYEQYF
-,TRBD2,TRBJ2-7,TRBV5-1,TGCGCCAGCAGTACGACTAGCGATTACGAGCAGTACTTC,CASSTTSDYEQYF
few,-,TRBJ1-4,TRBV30,TGTGCAGGGGGGGGGCGCGGAAAACTGTTTTTT,CAGGGRGKLFF
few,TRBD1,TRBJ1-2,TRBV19,TGTGCCAGTAGTTTCGACGACAGGGTCCAGGGCTACACCTTC,CASSFDDRVQGYTF
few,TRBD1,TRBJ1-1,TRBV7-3,TGTGCCAGCAGCCCAGGACAGGGAAGCACTGAAGCTTTCTTT,CASSPGQGSTEAFF
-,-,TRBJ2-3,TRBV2,TGTGCCAGCGGGAGAGCAGCGGAGGCAGATACGCAGTATTTT,CASGRAAEADTQYF
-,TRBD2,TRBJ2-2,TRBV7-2,TGTGCCAGCAGCTTTCAGGCGGGAGGGCCGGGAGCTGGGGAGCTGTTTTTT,CASSFQAGGPGAGELFF
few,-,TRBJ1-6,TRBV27,TGTGCCAGCAACCGGGGGTACCGCAACCTACCGAATAATTCACCCCTCCACTTT,CASNRGYRNLPNNSPLHF
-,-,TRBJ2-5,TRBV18,TGTGCCAGCTCACCACCGGGACTGCAAGAGACCCAGTACTTC,CASSPPGLQETQYF
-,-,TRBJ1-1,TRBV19,TGTGCCAGTAGTCGACTCTCGGGCACTGAAGCTTTCTTT,CASSRLSGTEAFF
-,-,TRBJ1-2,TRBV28,TGTGCCAGCAGTCCGCTTCCCAGGACACCATCTAACTATGGCTACACCTTC,CASSPLPRTPSNYGYTF
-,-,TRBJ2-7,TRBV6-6,TGTGCCAGCAGTTACTCGTCCATGACAGCCTACGAGCAGTACTTC,CASSYSSMTAYEQYF